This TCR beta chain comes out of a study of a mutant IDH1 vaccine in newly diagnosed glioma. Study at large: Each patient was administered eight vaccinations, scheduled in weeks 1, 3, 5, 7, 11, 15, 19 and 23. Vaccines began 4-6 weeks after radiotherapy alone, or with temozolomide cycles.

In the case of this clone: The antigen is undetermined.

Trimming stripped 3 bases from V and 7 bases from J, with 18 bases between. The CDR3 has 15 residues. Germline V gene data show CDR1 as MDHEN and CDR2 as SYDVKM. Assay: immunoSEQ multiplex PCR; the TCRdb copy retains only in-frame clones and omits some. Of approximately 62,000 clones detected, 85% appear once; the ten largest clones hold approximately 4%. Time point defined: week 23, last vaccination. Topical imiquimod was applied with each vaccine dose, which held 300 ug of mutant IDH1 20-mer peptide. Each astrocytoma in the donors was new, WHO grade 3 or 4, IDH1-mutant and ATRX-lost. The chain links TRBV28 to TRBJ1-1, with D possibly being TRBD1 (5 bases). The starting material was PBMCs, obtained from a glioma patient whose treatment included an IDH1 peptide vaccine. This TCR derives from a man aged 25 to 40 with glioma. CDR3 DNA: TGTGCCAGCAGTTTTCCGGGTAGGCAGGGCGATGAAGCTTTCTTT. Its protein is CASSFPGRQGDEAFF.